This TCR beta chain was captured by sequencing in a study of T cells in pancreatic ductal adenocarcinoma. The germline gives CDR1 MNHEY, CDR2 SMNVEV (reference sequence). V lost 6 bases to trimming and J lost 7 bases, with 13 bases between them. The CDR3 runs to 13 residues. Surgery without prior neoadjuvant therapy was the treatment of the selected pancreatic ductal adenocarcinoma patients. Details on this clone: The antigen is not known.

Study outcomes and limitations: No significant tumor-blood clonality difference; means were about 0.1 and 0.065. Unique clonotypes were approximately 8-fold more numerous in blood than in tumor.

Assay: immunoSEQ multiplex PCR; the TCRdb copy retains only in-frame clones and omits some. The table shows 30,000 or so clones, with approximately 92% occurring only once. The specimen was PBMCs. The origin of this receptor is a human donor with pancreatic ductal adenocarcinoma. The chain carries TRBV27 and TRBJ2-1, with a possible D match to TRBD2 (5 bases). CDR3 residues: CASSPGLANEQFF. The CDR3 DNA follows: TGTGCCAGCAGCCCAGGACTGGCTAATGAGCAGTTCTTC.